This T cell receptor beta chain was documented in a study of cytomegalovirus exposure and HLA in healthy donors. As regards this clone: Its target is not known.

Regarding the study as a whole: Later analysis showed TCR association rates varying by HLA locus, highest for DRB1 and lowest for HLA-C. Indistinguishable V segments, including TRBV6-2 and TRBV6-3, were excluded. HLA allele associations emerged for 17,000 or so TCR beta sequences in a later analysis, at 0.05 false discovery rate.

The PCR had 60 Vbeta and 13 Jbeta primers. The method was immunoSEQ multiplex PCR; TCRdb's version includes in-frame clones alone and lacks a portion of them. The table has about 180,000 clones, 70% to 75% seen once. This CDR3 spans 18 amino acids. CDR1 is WNHNN and CDR2 is SYGVQD in the germline V gene (reference sequence). Trimming removed 5 bases from V and 5 bases from J; junction bases left unmatched: 17. The source material was PBMCs. The clonotype comes from a male donor in good health and CMV-seronegative. This chain uses TRBV10-1 with TRBJ2-1; 8 bases map to TRBD2. The CDR3 DNA follows: TGCGCCAGCAGTCCGCGTTGGGGGCAGATTAGCGGGGACAATGAGCAGTTCTTC. This translates into CASSPRWGQISGDNEQFF.